This record concerns one T cell receptor (beta chain) sequence. Its specificity is unknown. Cells sorted by CD45RO/CCR7/CD25/CD127/CD95/CD27 comprised CD4+ naive, central memory, regulatory and stem cell-like memory cells. This specimen comes from a study of beta chain features in type 1 diabetes. Study outcomes and limitations: Patients with Type 1 diabetes showed moderately but significantly shorter TCRB CDR3s in all four CD4+ subsets.

The study reverse transcribed the entire isolated RNA, so it sequenced expressed TCRB transcripts. Sequencing used immunoSEQ multiplex PCR; TCRdb keeps in-frame clones, though not all of them. The table has 350,000 to 450,000 clones, about 14% seen once. Specimen: naive CD4+ T cells from blood. This TCR derives from a woman aged 18-29 years in good health.

CDR3: CASSLQPGIEGTEAFF. The CDR3 DNA is TGTGCCAGCAGCTTACAACCAGGGATTGAAGGCACTGAAGCTTTCTTT. V gene TRBV11-2 combines with J gene TRBJ1-1; a weak D match, TRBD1 (5 bases). Deletions cut 2 bases from V and 4 bases from J, with 17 bases between. Germline V gene data show CDR1 as SGHAT and CDR2 as FQNNGV. This CDR3 comprises 16 residues.